The 23 T cell receptor beta chains reported below all come from one sample, sequenced in a study of Graves' ophthalmopathy and Graves' hyperthyroidism. Scientists amplified the TCR beta CDR3 regions from RNA transcripts. Following a first-round RT-PCR that used HTBI primers, a second-round multiplex PCR was carried out. TCRdb processed the multiplex PCR reads anew with MiXCR; each CDR3 protein has one entry. Of over a million distinct CDR3 sequences in the sample, 35% to 40% are singletons; the top ten hold 8.5% to 14%. Sequenced sample: peripheral blood or thyroid tissue (not recorded which). Receptors were obtained from an adult man with Graves' hyperthyroidism.

This clonotype was detected ten times or more. This chain connects TRBV10-3 to TRBJ2-5; D is unclear. The CDR3 is 15 amino acids. V dropped 2 bases and J dropped 3 bases, with 13 bases sitting between them. Germline CDR1 and CDR2: ENHRY and SYGVKD. The CDR3 region is CAISEGGVAEETQYF. CDR3 DNA: TGTGCCATCAGTGAGGGTGGTGTGGCAGAAGAGACCCAGTACTTC.

This clonotype was picked up a small number of times. The rearrangement joins TRBV20-1 to TRBJ2-7, with D possibly being TRBD2 (5 bases). V was trimmed by 6 bases and J by 7 bases, leaving 13 bases between them. Germline V lookup: CDR1 DFQATT, CDR2 SNEGSKA (reference sequence). CDR3 length: 11 residues. The DNA for the CDR3 is TGCAGTGCAACGGACTTTAGGGAGCAGTACTTC. This codes for CSATDFREQYF.

This sequence joins TRBV5-1 and TRBJ2-7; D is unresolved. Per germline, CDR1 SGHRS and CDR2 YFSETQ. CDR3 length equals 18 residues. The V gene lost 2 bases and the J gene lost 3 bases, with 24 bases spanning the gap. The CDR3 reads CASSFLGSQFSSGYEQYF. CDR3 sequence (DNA): TGCGCCAGCAGCTTCTTGGGCAGCCAATTCTCCTCAGGCTACGAGCAGTACTTC. Full variable domain (rest looked up from reference TRBV5-1 and TRBJ2-7): KAGVTQTPRYLIKTRGQQVTLSCSPISGHRSVSWYQQTPGQGLQFLFEYFSETQRNKGNFPGRFSGRQFSNSRSEMNVSTLELGDSALYLCASSFLGSQFSSGYEQYFGPGTRLTVT.

This chain joins TRBV6-6 and TRBJ1-5, with D possibly TRBD1 on 5 matching bases. Germline CDR1 reads MNHNY; CDR2 reads SVGAGI (reference sequence). The germline V and J ends were trimmed by 2 bases and 4 bases, with 15 bases remaining between them. This CDR3 region has 16 residues. The CDR3 DNA reads TGTGCCAGCAGTTACGCCGGGACGGAGACTAATCAGCCCCAGCATTTT. Translation: CASSYAGTETNQPQHF.

The chain recombines TRBV28 with TRBJ1-1; D is unclear. The V end was cut by 3 bases, the J end by 4 bases, with 12 bases between. Germline V lookup: CDR1 MDHEN, CDR2 SYDVKM. The CDR3 sequence is 14 residues long. CDR3 region: CASSFRVGSTEAFF. The CDR3 nucleotides are TGTGCCAGCAGTTTTCGGGTCGGATCCACTGAAGCTTTCTTT.

In regard to this clonotype: A read error may account for a junction end that differs from germline. This chain joins TRBV19 and TRBJ1-2; D may be TRBD1 (5 bases). This CDR3 region has 17 residues. Germline assignment: CDR1 LNHDA and CDR2 SQIVND (reference sequence). The CDR3 DNA reads as TGTGCCAGCAGTACAGACTACGAGACGGGGACGGACGGTGGCTACACCTTC. It translates to CASSTDYETGTDGGYTF.

In regard to this clonotype: A much larger clone lies one base from this, so it may be a read error. V gene TRBV7-9 combines with J gene TRBJ2-7, with a possible D match to TRBD2 (6 bases). Trimming removed 4 bases from V and 0 bases from J, with 13 bases in between. This CDR3 spans 15 amino acids. Germline loops: CDR1 SEHNR, CDR2 FQNEAQ (reference sequence). In DNA, the CDR3 is TGTGCCAGCAGCTCTCTTAGCGGCACCTCCTACGAGCAGTACTTC. Protein: CASSSLSGTSYEQYF. The full variable domain, completed using reference TRBV7-9 and TRBJ2-7, is DTGVSQNPRHKITKRGQNVTFRCDPISEHNRLYWYRQTLGQGPEFLTYFQNEAQLEKSRLLSDRFSAERPKGSFSTLEIQRTEQGDSAMYLCASSSLSGTSYEQYFGPGTRLTVT.

This clonotype was seen a handful of times. V is TRBV4-3 and J is TRBJ2-5; TRBD2 agrees at 10 bases. V lost 1 base, J lost 1 base, and 6 bases stayed unmatched. The CDR3 loop spans 17 amino acids. The germline CDR1 and CDR2 sequences are LGHNA and YSLEER. Written as DNA, the CDR3 is TGCGCCAGCAGCCAAGCTAGCGGGGGCCCGCTCCAAGAGACCCAGTACTTC. Its translation is CASSQASGGPLQETQYF.

Here the CDR3 DNA reads TGTGCCAGCAGTTCGGGGGGGAGGCTAGGCGAGCAGTACTTC. This encodes CASSSGGRLGEQYF. V gene TRBV12-3 or TRBV12-4 combines with J gene TRBJ2-7, with 8 bases lining up with TRBD2. The junction had 8 bases not matched to a gene; V was cut back by 4 bases and J by 6 bases. There are 14 residues in the CDR3.

This clonotype was seen at least ten times. The chain recombines TRBV5-6 with TRBJ1-2, with D possibly TRBD1 on 6 matching bases. CDR1 SGHDT and CDR2 YYEEEE come from the germline V gene. This CDR3 contains 15 residues. The V end lost 0 bases, the J end lost 1 base, and 10 bases lay between the germline ends. Written as DNA, the CDR3 is TGTGCCAGCAGCTTGGAGCAGGGGCTTAACTATGGCTACACCTTC. Protein sequence: CASSLEQGLNYGYTF.

The chain is built from TRBV7-9 and TRBJ2-7; possibly TRBD1 for D (6 bases). The DNA end is a closer match to TRBJ2-1, so the J assignment may be wrong. The CDR3 covers 15 residues. Germline lookup yields CDR1 SEHNR and CDR2 FQNEAQ (reference sequence). The CDR3 spells CASSSQGRGGNEQFF. In nucleotides, the CDR3 is TGTGCCAGCAGCTCGCAGGGGCGAGGGGGCAATGAGCAGTTCTTC.

This clonotype was detected ten times or more. The chain couples TRBV3-1 to TRBJ2-5, with D unresolved. Germline V gene sequence: CDR1 LGHDT, CDR2 YNNKEL (reference sequence). The V and J ends lost 0 bases and 4 bases respectively, with 6 bases between them. CDR3 length equals 13 residues. The CDR3 DNA reads TGTGCCAGCAGCCAAGAAGGGATAGAGACCCAGTACTTC. Translating gives CASSQEGIETQYF.

The gene calls are TRBV10-3 and TRBJ1-5; the match to TRBD1 covers 10 bases. Trimming cost V 10 bases and J 5 bases; bases outside gene matches: 11. CDR1 is ENHRY and CDR2 is SYGVKD in the germline V gene. The CDR3 covers 15 residues. The CDR3 loop reads CATSPGQGMDQPQHF. The CDR3 DNA follows: TGTGCCACCAGCCCGGGACAGGGGATGGATCAGCCCCAGCATTTT.

This clonotype was observed at least ten times. In DNA form, the CDR3 reads TGTGCCACCAGCAGAGCTCTGGACAGGGGATCTGAAGCTTTCTTT. Encoded protein: CATSRALDRGSEAFF. The chain uses TRBV15 and TRBJ1-1, with 9 bases fitting TRBD1. Germline V gene sequence: CDR1 LNHNV, CDR2 YYDKDF (reference sequence). V lost 1 base, J lost 6 bases, and 6 bases stayed unmatched. The CDR3 is 15 residues long.

This clonotype was seen more than once but under ten times. The chain joins TRBV28 to TRBJ1-2, with D hard to call. CDR3 length equals 13 residues. Germline CDR1 MDHEN, CDR2 SYDVKM. Trimming took off 3 bases at V and 4 bases at J, with 9 bases between the two ends. CDR3 nucleotide sequence: TGTGCCAGCAGTTTTGGCAGGTCCTATGGCTACACCTTC. This gives the protein CASSFGRSYGYTF.

The chain couples TRBV20-1 to TRBJ2-7, with TRBD1 matching over 8 bases. From germline, CDR1 is DFQATT and CDR2 SNEGSKA (reference sequence). J gave up 5 bases and V 2 bases, and 5 bases lay outside the gene matches. The CDR3 loop spans 13 amino acids. The CDR3 sequence: CSARKTGDHEQYF. The CDR3 nucleotides read TGCAGTGCTAGAAAGACAGGGGACCACGAGCAGTACTTC.

V and J are TRBV10-2 and TRBJ2-7, with TRBD1 as a possible D gene (6 bases). The CDR3 sequence is 14 residues long. V was shortened by 3 bases and J by 5 bases, with 14 bases between the two germline ends. The germline gives CDR1 WSHSY, CDR2 SAAADI. CDR3 sequence (DNA): TGCGCCAGCAGTGACTCCGGACAGACAGACGAGCAGTACTTC. Amino acid sequence: CASSDSGQTDEQYF.

This clonotype occurred many times. This sequence joins TRBV2 and TRBJ2-2, with TRBD1 matching over 8 bases. The CDR3 contains 14 residues. Germline CDR1 is SNHLY and CDR2 is FYNNEI. Germline trimming cut 5 bases from V and 4 bases from J; bases unmatched to any gene: 3. CDR3 sequence reads: CASSRTGITGELFF. The CDR3 DNA reads as TGTGCCAGCAGTAGGACAGGGATCACCGGGGAGCTGTTTTTT.

This clonotype was seen at least ten times. The CDR3 DNA sequence: TGCAGTGCTAGCCGAGGGCTGGGGGCCAACGTCCTGACTTTC. Translated: CSASRGLGANVLTF. The rearrangement uses TRBV20-1 and TRBJ2-6; D perhaps matches TRBD2 (5 bases). From germline, CDR1 is DFQATT and CDR2 SNEGSKA (reference sequence). Trimming removed 3 bases at V and 4 bases at J, with 10 bases between. This CDR3 is 14 amino acids long.

As for this clonotype: The junction departs from the called germline gene at one end, perhaps through a read error. This chain connects TRBV7-2 to TRBJ1-1, with D uncertain. Germline V gene lookup returns CDR1 SGHTA and CDR2 FQGNSA. The CDR3 has 16 residues. CDR3 loop: CASSRPRATRDTEAFF. CDR3 coding DNA: TGCGCCAGCAGCCGGCCTAGGGCCACCCGCGACACTGAAGCTTTCTTT.

This clonotype occurred a few times. The chain combines TRBV4-1 with TRBJ2-7, with 14 bases matching TRBD2. In germline, CDR1 is MGHRA, CDR2 YSYEKL. Trimming took 3 bases from V and 1 from J; bases not matched to a gene: 11. The CDR3 has 19 amino acids. CDR3 in amino acids: CASSHPGLAGDRRSYEQYF. Here the CDR3 DNA reads TGCGCCAGCAGCCACCCGGGACTAGCGGGAGATAGGAGGTCCTACGAGCAGTACTTC.

The V gene is TRBV7-8, the J gene TRBJ2-5; TRBD1 or TRBD2 may be the D gene (7 bases each). Germline CDR1 reads SGHVS; CDR2 reads FQNEAQ. Trimming stripped 5 bases from V and 5 bases from J, with 24 bases between. This CDR3 contains 17 residues. The CDR3: CASSAGQWGGVSETQYF. DNA of the CDR3: TGTGCCAGCAGCGCGGGACAGTGGGGGGGGGTATCGGAGACCCAGTACTTC. The full variable domain, completed using reference TRBV7-8 and TRBJ2-5, is GAGVSQSPRYKVAKRGQDVALRCDPISGHVSLFWYQQALGQGPEFLTYFQNEAQLDKSGLPSDRFFAERPEGSVSTLKIQRTQQEDSAVYLCASSAGQWGGVSETQYFGPGTRLLVL.

This clonotype was picked up a small number of times. V is TRBV7-6 and J is TRBJ1-6; D is possibly TRBD1 (5 bases). With 5 bases removed from V and 6 bases from J, the gap between germline ends came to 17 bases. CDR3 length: 16 amino acids. Germline V gene data show CDR1 as SGHVS and CDR2 as FNYEAQ. In DNA, the CDR3 is TGTGCCAGCAGCCCCCTGGGTGGGGGGAGTAATTCACCCCTCCACTTT. Translation gives CASSPLGGGSNSPLHF.